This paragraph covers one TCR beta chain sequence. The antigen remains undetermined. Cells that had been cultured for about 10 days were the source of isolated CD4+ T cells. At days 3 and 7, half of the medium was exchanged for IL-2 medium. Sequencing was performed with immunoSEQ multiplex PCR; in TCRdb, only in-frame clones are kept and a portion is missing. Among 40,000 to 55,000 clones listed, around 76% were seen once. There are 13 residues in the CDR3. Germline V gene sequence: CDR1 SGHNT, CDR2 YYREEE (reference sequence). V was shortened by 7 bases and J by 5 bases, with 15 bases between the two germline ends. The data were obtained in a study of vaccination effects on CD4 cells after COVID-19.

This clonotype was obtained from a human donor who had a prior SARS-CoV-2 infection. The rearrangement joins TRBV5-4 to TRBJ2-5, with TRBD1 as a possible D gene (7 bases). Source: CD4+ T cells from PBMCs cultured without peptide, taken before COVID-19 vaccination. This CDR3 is CASAGQAGETQYF. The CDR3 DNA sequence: TGTGCCAGCGCCGGACAGGCGGGGGAGACCCAGTACTTC.